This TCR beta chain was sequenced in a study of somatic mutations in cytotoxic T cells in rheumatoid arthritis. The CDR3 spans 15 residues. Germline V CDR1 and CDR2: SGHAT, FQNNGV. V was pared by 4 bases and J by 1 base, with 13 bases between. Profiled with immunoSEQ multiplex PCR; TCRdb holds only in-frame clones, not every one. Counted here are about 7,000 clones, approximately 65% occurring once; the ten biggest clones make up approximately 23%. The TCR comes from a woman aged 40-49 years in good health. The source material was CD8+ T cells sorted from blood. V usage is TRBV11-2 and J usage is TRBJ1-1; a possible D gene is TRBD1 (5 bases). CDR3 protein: CASSSLSGGNTEAFF. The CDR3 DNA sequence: TGTGCCAGCAGCTCCCTCAGTGGGGGGAACACTGAAGCTTTCTTT.